What follows describes a single TCR beta chain. Its target antigen remains unknown. Per-nucleotide qualities are absent, and no much larger clonotype sits a single base away. The receptor library was made with multiplex PCR. This sample was sequenced with an Illumina HiSeq 4000. To build TCR beta libraries, CDR3 regions were amplified by Arm-PCR using iRepertoire HTBI primers. Before sequencing, the PCR products underwent gel purification. As for how the authors treated the data: Gene usage analysis of CDR3 amino acid clonotypes relied on the approximately 60 TRBV and 14 TRBJ segments identified across samples. Filtered high-quality paired reads were merged into contigs using COPE and FqMerger. Contigs were aligned with BLAST to IMGT TRBV, TRBD and TRBJ reference genes, and CDR3 was defined per IMGT. Clonotypes above 0.1% frequency were classified as highly expanded clones. Shannon entropy served as the measure of repertoire diversity, while the Gini coefficient captured V-J evenness. A clonotype was considered public if more than one individual shared it. TCRdb took the public reads, trimmed them with fastp at Q25, ran MiXCR for clone calling and kept in-frame beta chains. Rows are combined by CDR3 protein, so each entry shows the most common genes and DNA. Here the V and J calls rest on TCRdb's processing, not on the authors' analysis. This sample comprises 400,000 to 550,000 distinct CDR3 sequences, about 17% of them detected only once. The ten largest clones capture roughly 23% of the sample.

This entry belongs to a study of regulatory T cells in long-lasting Graves disease (dated by TCRdb to the early 2020s). In terms of the full investigation: Antithyroid drugs had been taken for less than 3 months by newly diagnosed Graves' disease patients. This study used TCR sequencing and RNA sequencing of peripheral blood to compare persistent Graves' disease patients against newly diagnosed Graves' disease patients. The study was conducted in China and was registered as a clinical trial. TCR sequencing covered some 13 persistent and some 20 newly diagnosed Graves' disease patients, some 33 samples in total. Results the study describes overall, beyond this receptor: A larger number of public clonotypes was shared among persistent patients (2,741) than among newly diagnosed patients (roughly 1,000). Peripheral blood alone was examined, since thyroid tissue, which constituted the primary lesion, could not be accessed. Compared with newly diagnosed patients, patients with persistent Graves' disease had lower TCR Shannon entropy and fewer highly expanded clones, which suggests clonal expansion. Persistent disease showed preferential use of TRBV28, TRBJ1-2 and TRBJ2-5, whereas newly diagnosed disease favored TRBV20-1 and TRBJ2-1. Sequencing and analysis were limited to the TCR beta chain. The authors acknowledged the small sample size as a limitation that may reduce accuracy.

Per the publication, the time point label means: newly diagnosed GD, antithyroid drugs for less than 3 months. For both TCR sequencing and RNA sequencing, RNA was extracted from PBMCs using TRIzol. The diagnosis of Graves' disease was made according to American Thyroid Association guidelines. Patients for the study were recruited at an endocrinology department in Xi'an, China. From each patient, around 9 milliliters of peripheral blood was collected into an EDTA anticoagulant tube. Ficoll Paque Plus density gradient separation was used to isolate PBMCs, and no additional T cell sorting was done. An Agilent 2100 Bioanalyzer and agarose gel were used to check RNA quality, and a NanoDrop 2000 was used to measure RNA concentration. The CDR3 holds 14 amino acids from the cysteine to the phenylalanine. Only the CDR3 region is kept as DNA, spanning 42 bases read in frame from base 1. The germline V gene sets CDR1 to SGHTA and CDR2 to FQGTGA. At the junction V is shortened by 5 bases and J by 7 bases, with 17 bases in between.

The same sample was also used in a study of T cells in Graves' hyperthyroidism and ophthalmopathy. The second source states: Stable Graves' hyperthyroidism was defined as no progression to ophthalmopathy during 18 months of follow-up. Hyperthyroidism patients were newly diagnosed, with disease duration under 2 months, and aged 18 to 65 years. Exclusion was applied to patients with uncontrolled infections, other autoimmune diseases, pregnancy or lactation. Diagnoses were established on the basis of clinical symptoms, serum thyroxine and TRAb, thyroid ultrasound, and orbital computed tomography. The first round of RT-PCR for the TCR CDR3 was performed with the HTBI primer set and the Qiagen OneStep RT-PCR kit. Blood samples also contained most of the expanded thyroid clonotypes (frequency above 0.001), which suggests that blood repertoires may reflect thyroid immune responses. Ophthalmopathy was separated from stable hyperthyroidism by a 13 V-J signature model, with over 85% sensitivity and about 81% specificity obtained in cross-validation and 80%/75% obtained in testing. In validation, progression to ophthalmopathy was predicted by the model with 70.59% sensitivity and roughly 76% specificity, a median of approximately 6.5 months before onset. A discovery cohort of roughly 100 patients, roughly 45 with Graves' ophthalmopathy and about 60 with stable Graves' hyperthyroidism, was used to find distinguishing TCR V-J signatures. An independent validation cohort of under 20 hyperthyroidism patients and approximately 16 patients who later progressed to ophthalmopathy tested prospective prediction of ophthalmopathy. The 100 discovery patients were randomly split 7:3 into training and test sets. Thyroid tissue and blood T-cell repertoires from six Graves' hyperthyroidism patients were also compared in the study. Following sampling, methimazole starting at 30 mg daily was given to hyperthyroidism patients, and high-dose intravenous methylprednisolone was given to ophthalmopathy patients. Libraries were constructed in a second round of multiplex PCR, after which size selection and purification were performed. Sequencing of the libraries was done on an Illumina HiSeq2000 using paired-end 100 bp reads. Raw data were processed with SOAPnuke, discarding reads with adapters, uncalled bases, mean Phred below 15, or no exact constant-primer or identifier match. High-quality paired reads were merged with COPE v1.2.5, and unique nucleotide sequences were defined as clonotypes. MiTCR v1.1 was used to align the clonotypes against IMGT TRBV, TRBD and TRBJ reference segments. Only V-J combinations with frequency above 0.0001, covering 98% to 99.2% of repertoires, were analysed. A TCS score was defined as the ratio between F50 (clonal expansion) and ExV (chaos), using BLOSUM62-based TCRdist between CDR3 peptides within each V-J. Welch's t-statistics and random forest reduced 500 to 650 V-J features to 13, which were used in a naive Bayes classifier (R e1071). Sample size was not statistically predetermined, and blinding of investigators to group allocation was not performed. The paper describes TCR Vbeta CDR3 sequencing of fewer than 150 peripheral blood samples, made up of about 40 ophthalmopathy patients, approximately 73 hyperthyroidism patients and around 17 progressor patients.

This sequence uses TRBV7-3 and TRBJ1-2; no D gene is confidently identified. Specimen: peripheral blood mononuclear cells (PBMCs), collected at new diagnosis, from a patient treated with antithyroid drugs. The clonotype comes from a woman aged 18-29 years with Graves disease. Donor details come from another sample of the same person, matched by shared clones. The base sequence is TGTGCCAGCAGCCCAAACTCCAAATCGCGTGGCTACACCTTC. Its protein reads: CASSPNSKSRGYTF.